This passage covers 32 T cell receptor beta chains from one sample sequenced in a study of type 1 regulatory T cells. Via MiXCR, TCRdb re-called the reads, giving one row per CDR3 protein. The table shows approximately 90,000 distinct CDR3 sequences, with roughly 30% occurring only once. Material: CD4+ T cells, either the whole sample or a sorted fraction (not recorded which). Every receptor here comes from a human donor in good health.

This sequence joins TRBV5-4 and TRBJ2-3; D is uncertain. CDR3 length equals 14 residues. V was trimmed by 4 bases and J by 2 bases, leaving 11 bases between them. Germline CDR1 is SGHNT and CDR2 is YYREEE (reference sequence). CDR3 coding DNA: TGTGCCAGCAGCCCGGGTCTAGACACAGATACGCAGTATTTT. Its protein product is CASSPGLDTDTQYF.

The genes are TRBV7-2 and TRBJ2-7; D unresolved. The germline V gene encodes CDR1 SGHTA and CDR2 FQGNSA. Between the trimmed V and J ends, which lost 1 base and 3 bases, there was a span of 10 bases. The CDR3 has 14 amino acids. CDR3 residues: CASSLGGFDYEQYF. CDR3 bases: TGTGCCAGCAGCTTAGGTGGTTTCGACTACGAGCAGTACTTC. Full variable domain (remainder filled in from reference TRBV7-2 and TRBJ2-7): GAGVSQSPSNKVTEKGKDVELRCDPISGHTALYWYRQSLGQGLEFLIYFQGNSAPDKSGLPSDRFSAERTGGSVSTLTIQRTQQEDSAVYLCASSLGGFDYEQYFGPGTRLTVT.

This clonotype was observed a handful of times. V and J are TRBV20-1 and TRBJ1-6; TRBD1 matches at 8 bases. The V gene's germline CDR1 is DFQATT and CDR2 SNEGSKA (reference sequence). The V gene end was trimmed by 4 bases and the J gene end by 7 bases; junction bases not matched to a gene: 0. The CDR3 is made up of 12 amino acids. The CDR3 DNA follows: TGCAGTGCTACAGGGGGCAATTCACCCCTCCACTTT. It encodes CSATGGNSPLHF.

The CDR3 nucleotides are TGCAGTGCTAGAGATGGCCCAGGGAGCAATAATTCACCCCTCCACTTT. It translates to CSARDGPGSNNSPLHF. The J gene is TRBJ1-6, the V gene TRBV20-1; tentatively, D is TRBD1 (5 bases). This CDR3 is built from 16 residues. Germline assignment: CDR1 DFQATT and CDR2 SNEGSKA (reference sequence). Trimming removed 0 bases from V and 5 bases from J, with 14 bases in between.

The rearrangement links TRBV5-1 to TRBJ1-1; 11 bases line up with TRBD1. The length of the CDR3 is 15 residues. Unmatched junction bases numbered 8, after V lost 4 bases and J lost 6 bases. The V gene's germline CDR1 is SGHRS and CDR2 YFSETQ. The CDR3 DNA is TGCGCCAGCAGCCCAAGGGACAGGGGGGTTTCTGAAGCTTTCTTT. This encodes CASSPRDRGVSEAFF.

The chain recombines TRBV6-6 with TRBJ2-7; no clear D. Germline CDR1 MNHNY, CDR2 SVGAGI (reference sequence). Trimming shortened V by 8 bases and J by 5 bases, and 13 bases separated the two germline ends. The CDR3 spans 12 residues. The CDR3 region is CASYGWQNEQYF. In DNA, the CDR3 is TGTGCCAGCTATGGGTGGCAAAACGAGCAGTACTTC.

Only a few counts were recorded for this clonotype. J is TRBJ2-1 and V is TRBV24-1; no clear D gene. This CDR3 has 11 amino acids. Germline CDR1 and CDR2: KGHDR and SFDVKD. The V gene lost 5 bases and the J gene lost 8 bases, with 6 bases spanning the gap. As DNA, the CDR3 is TGTGCCACCAGTGTCGGATATGAGCAGTTCTTC. Protein product: CATSVGYEQFF.

This clonotype was found a few times. The chain combines TRBV5-5 with TRBJ1-2; TRBD1 matches at 8 bases. The CDR3 runs 13 residues. Germline assignment: CDR1 SGHKS and CDR2 YYEKEE (reference sequence). The trim removed 4 bases at V and 8 bases at J, leaving 7 bases unmatched. The DNA for the CDR3 is TGTGCCAGCAGCCCGGACAGGGTGGGAGGCTACACCTTC. Its protein is CASSPDRVGGYTF.

This clonotype was picked up a small number of times. V usage is TRBV29-1 and J usage is TRBJ2-1; the D gene is possibly TRBD1 (5 bases). Germline V CDR1 and CDR2: SQVTM, ANQGSEA. The V end was cut by 1 base, the J end by 4 bases, with 11 bases between. This CDR3 contains 14 residues. CDR3: CSVEAGPAYNEQFF. In nucleotides, the CDR3 is TGCAGCGTTGAAGCAGGGCCTGCATACAATGAGCAGTTCTTC.

This clonotype was observed a few times. V usage is TRBV3-1 and J usage is TRBJ2-1, with a tentative D call TRBD1 (6 bases). The CDR3 is 15 amino acids. Trimming removed 5 bases at V and 5 bases at J, with 16 bases between. Looked up from germline, CDR1 is LGHDT and CDR2 is YNNKEL (reference sequence). This CDR3 is CASSSLGQIDNEQFF. The CDR3 bases are TGTGCCAGCAGCTCCTTAGGACAGATTGACAATGAGCAGTTCTTC.

The genes are TRBV15 and TRBJ2-3, with 9 bases matching TRBD2. Germline values: CDR1 LNHNV, CDR2 YYDKDF (reference sequence). Unmatched junction bases numbered 5, after V lost 3 bases and J lost 4 bases. CDR3 length: 15 residues. As DNA, the CDR3 is TGTGCCACCAGCAGGGCTAGCGGGGCCTCAGATACGCAGTATTTT. Translating it yields CATSRASGASDTQYF.

The chain recombines TRBV12-3 or TRBV12-4 with TRBJ2-1; D gene uncertain. The CDR3 extends over 13 amino acids. V lost 3 bases and J 7 bases, leaving 10 bases between the germline ends. This chain's CDR3 is CASSFGSDNEQFF. The CDR3 bases are TGTGCCAGCAGTTTTGGTTCGGATAATGAGCAGTTCTTC.

This clonotype was seen more than once but under ten times. The genes are TRBV20-1 and TRBJ2-5; 14 nucleotides match TRBD2. Germline values: CDR1 DFQATT, CDR2 SNEGSKA (reference sequence). CDR3 length: 16 amino acids. V was clipped by 0 bases and J by 5 bases; unmatched bases: 5. Written as DNA, the CDR3 is TGCAGTGCTAGAGACGGGACTAGCGGGGGAGGCGAGACCCAGTACTTC. Amino acids: CSARDGTSGGGETQYF.

The chain carries TRBV18 and TRBJ2-2; TRBD2 matches 8 bases. The CDR3 is made up of 17 amino acids. J was trimmed by 0 bases and V by 4 bases; bases with no gene match: 7. CDR1 and CDR2 (germline): KGHSH, LQKENI. This chain's CDR3 is CASSRTPSGPNTGELFF. The CDR3 region has the DNA TGTGCCAGCTCACGAACTCCTAGCGGGCCGAACACCGGGGAGCTGTTTTTT.

The rearrangement uses TRBV20-1 and TRBJ2-7; D is uncertain. The V and J ends lost 4 bases and 2 bases respectively, with 6 bases between them. Looked up from germline, CDR1 is DFQATT and CDR2 is SNEGSKA (reference sequence). The CDR3 is 11 amino acids. This CDR3 reads CSAKGPYEQYF. CDR3 sequence (DNA): TGCAGTGCTAAAGGGCCCTACGAGCAGTACTTC.

CDR3 loop: CAIPDGNYQPQHF. DNA for the CDR3: TGTGCCATCCCGGACGGGAACTATCAGCCCCAGCATTTT. This chain connects TRBV10-3 to TRBJ1-5; D is ambiguous. The CDR3 loop spans 13 amino acids. Deletions cut 8 bases from V and 5 bases from J, with 13 bases between. Germline values: CDR1 ENHRY, CDR2 SYGVKD.

J is TRBJ2-1 and V is TRBV5-4; tentative D call: TRBD2 (5 bases). The germline V and J ends were trimmed by 0 bases and 5 bases, with 9 bases remaining between them. The germline V gene encodes CDR1 SGHNT and CDR2 YYREEE (reference sequence). The CDR3 runs to 14 residues. CDR3 nucleotide sequence: TGTGCCAGCAGCTTGGCTAGCCGAGACAATGAGCAGTTCTTC. Protein product: CASSLASRDNEQFF. Drawing the rest from reference TRBV5-4 and TRBJ2-1, the complete variable domain is ETGVTQSPTHLIKTRGQQVTLRCSSQSGHNTVSWYQQALGQGPQFIFQYYREEENGRGNFPPRFSGLQFPNYSSELNVNALELDDSALYLCASSLASRDNEQFFGPGTRLTVL.

This clonotype was seen more than once but under ten times. The chain has TRBV3-1 and TRBJ2-7; tentatively, D is TRBD1 (6 bases). The CDR3 sequence is 15 residues long. Germline loops: CDR1 LGHDT, CDR2 YNNKEL (reference sequence). The germline V and J ends were trimmed by 4 bases and 4 bases, with 17 bases remaining between them. Here the CDR3 reads CASSRGLGAVYEQYF. The CDR3 DNA is TGTGCCAGCAGCCGTGGGCTGGGGGCAGTTTACGAGCAGTACTTC.

The chain employs TRBV5-1 and TRBJ2-7, with TRBD2 as a possible D gene (6 bases). Germline V gene sequence: CDR1 SGHRS, CDR2 YFSETQ. The CDR3 has 15 residues. The V gene lost 4 bases and the J gene lost 2 bases, with 16 bases spanning the gap. The CDR3 spells CASSPDGGRTYEQYF. CDR3 in DNA: TGCGCCAGCAGCCCAGACGGGGGTCGGACCTACGAGCAGTACTTC.

This clonotype was seen more than once but under ten times. This chain joins TRBV7-2 and TRBJ2-4, with D uncertain. The V gene's germline CDR1 is SGHTA and CDR2 FQGNSA. This CDR3 region has 12 residues. Trimming stripped 1 base from V and 11 bases from J, with 9 bases between. The CDR3 coding sequence is TGTGCCAGCAGCTTAGAAAAGGGCGTTCAGTACTTC. It translates to CASSLEKGVQYF.

The gene calls are TRBV29-1 and TRBJ2-7; D is unclear. Trimming took 6 bases from V and 7 from J, leaving 10 bases between them. The CDR3 is made up of 10 amino acids. CDR1 is SQVTM and CDR2 is ANQGSEA in the germline V gene. CDR3 amino acids: CSVRKGEQYF. In DNA, the CDR3 is TGCAGCGTCCGAAAAGGGGAGCAGTACTTC.

This clonotype was recorded a few times. The rearrangement joins TRBV27 to TRBJ2-7, with TRBD1 matching over 8 bases. The CDR3 sequence is 14 residues long. Germline values: CDR1 MNHEY, CDR2 SMNVEV (reference sequence). The J segment lost 2 bases and the V segment lost 5 bases, leaving 5 bases of the junction unmatched. DNA of the CDR3: TGTGCCAGCAGTGCGGACAGGGAAACCTACGAGCAGTACTTC. As protein: CASSADRETYEQYF.

The chain employs TRBV20-1 and TRBJ1-1, with unresolved D. Per the germline V gene, CDR1 is DFQATT and CDR2 is SNEGSKA (reference sequence). CDR3 length equals 15 residues. V lost 5 bases to trimming and J lost 11 bases, with 27 bases between them. The chain's CDR3 is CSAFSPRAGLLDAFF. As DNA, the CDR3 is TGCAGTGCTTTCAGCCCGCGGGCAGGCCTTCTAGATGCTTTCTTT.

The V call is TRBV25-1, the J call TRBJ1-3; TRBD1 matches 7 bases. There are 18 residues in the CDR3. Germline V gene lookup returns CDR1 MGHDK and CDR2 SYGVNS. The junction had 12 bases not matched to a gene; V was cut back by 4 bases and J by 0 bases. CDR3 sequence (DNA): TGTGCCAGCAGTGCTATTAAGGGACAGTCTGACTCTGGAAACACCATATATTTT. Its protein is CASSAIKGQSDSGNTIYF. Based on the CDR3 plus reference TRBV25-1 and TRBJ1-3, the full variable domain is EADIYQTPRYLVIGTGKKITLECSQTMGHDKMYWYQQDPGMELHLIHYSYGVNSTEKGDLSSESTVSRIRTEHFPLTLESARPSHTSQYLCASSAIKGQSDSGNTIYFGEGSWLTVV.

V gene TRBV5-4 combines with J gene TRBJ2-1, with 7 positions matching TRBD2. CDR1 and CDR2 (germline): SGHNT, YYREEE (reference sequence). The CDR3 extends over 16 amino acids. Losses at the gene ends were 4 bases for V and 10 bases for J; bases not matched to a gene: 17. The CDR3 protein is CASSTGGTPGSDEQFF. The CDR3 nucleotides are TGTGCCAGCAGCACCGGGGGGACCCCAGGTAGCGACGAGCAGTTCTTC.

The CDR3 loop is CASSQLQGGETQYF. The CDR3 DNA is TGTGCCAGCAGCCAACTACAGGGGGGAGAGACCCAGTACTTC. J is TRBJ2-5 and V is TRBV14, with 8 bases that match TRBD1. Trimming took 2 bases from V and 4 from J; bases not matched to a gene: 3. The germline gives CDR1 SGHDN, CDR2 FVKESK. The CDR3 is 14 residues long.

The sample holds many counts of this clonotype. The chain couples TRBV7-2 to TRBJ2-4, with D tentatively TRBD1 (5 bases). Trimming shortened V by 5 bases and J by 8 bases, and 16 bases separated the two germline ends. Germline V CDR1 and CDR2: SGHTA, FQGNSA. The CDR3 totals 14 residues. CDR3 residues: CASSPNMGHDIQYF. The CDR3, as DNA: TGTGCCAGCAGCCCCAATATGGGGCACGACATTCAGTACTTC.

A few counts support this clonotype. V gene TRBV29-1 combines with J gene TRBJ1-1, with D unresolved. The V end lost 1 base, the J end lost 0 bases, and 6 bases lay between the germline ends. The CDR3 is 13 amino acids. The germline V gene encodes CDR1 SQVTM and CDR2 ANQGSEA. CDR3 bases: TGCAGCGTTGAAGGGCTTATGAACACTGAAGCTTTCTTT. Translation gives CSVEGLMNTEAFF.

The chain couples TRBV6-2 or TRBV6-3 to TRBJ1-5; D possibly corresponds to TRBD1 (6 bases). Germline lookup yields CDR1 MNHEY and CDR2 SVGEGT. The CDR3 has 14 amino acids. The V gene lost 0 bases and the J gene lost 9 bases, with 12 bases spanning the gap. The CDR3: CASSYSDSLGPQHF. As DNA, the CDR3 is TGTGCCAGCAGTTACTCGGACAGCCTTGGGCCCCAGCATTTT.

As DNA, the CDR3 is TGTGCCAGCAGCTCACAAAATACGCAGTATTTT. Translating gives CASSSQNTQYF. The rearrangement links TRBV19 to TRBJ2-3; D is unclear. Germline lookup yields CDR1 LNHDA and CDR2 SQIVND (reference sequence). The germline V and J ends were trimmed by 9 bases and 7 bases, with 11 bases remaining between them. The CDR3 consists of 11 residues.

The chain couples TRBV19 to TRBJ1-5; TRBD1 might be the D (5 bases). The V and J ends lost 0 bases and 6 bases respectively, with 9 bases between them. Germline lookup yields CDR1 LNHDA and CDR2 SQIVND (reference sequence). There are 14 residues in the CDR3. The CDR3 loop reads CASSIDPGGQPQHF. CDR3 coding DNA: TGTGCCAGTAGTATAGATCCGGGGGGTCAGCCCCAGCATTTT.

The chain recombines TRBV5-1 with TRBJ1-3; the D is unclear. The CDR3 covers 14 residues. V was shortened by 4 bases and J by 3 bases, with 11 bases between the two germline ends. The germline CDR1 and CDR2 sequences are SGHRS and YFSETQ. The CDR3 DNA reads as TGCGCCAGCAGCCTTGGGTCTTATGGAAACACCATATATTTT. Residues: CASSLGSYGNTIYF.